These 10 T cell receptor beta chains were sequenced from one sample in a study of CD8 T cells in ankylosing spondylitis (dated by TCRdb to the late 2010s). The protocol used for the library was 5' RACE. TCRdb records Illumina HiSeq 2500 as the sequencer. The public sequencing data were trimmed at Q25 with fastp and processed into clonotypes with MiXCR by TCRdb, which kept only in-frame beta chains. Under each unique CDR3 protein, matching rows form one entry showing the most common genes and DNA. A total of 300,000 to 400,000 distinct CDR3 sequences appear in this sample, over 12% of them only once. The top ten clones comprise about 1% of the sample. Sequencing was carried out using blood, either unsorted or a sorted T cell fraction (not recorded which). The source is a male donor with ankylosing spondylitis or in good health (not recorded which).

The chain couples TRBV6-1 to TRBJ2-5; D is perhaps TRBD1 or TRBD2 (5 bases each). V shed 7 bases and J shed 2 bases, with 8 bases lying between them. The germline gives CDR1 MNHNS, CDR2 SASEGT. The CDR3 sequence is 12 residues long. The CDR3 protein is CASTWGQETQYF. In nucleotides, the CDR3 is TGTGCCAGCACTTGGGGGCAAGAGACCCAGTACTTC.

In this sample, this clonotype turned up a few times. The rearrangement uses TRBV2 and TRBJ1-2, with 8 bases identical to TRBD1. Germline CDR1 reads SNHLY; CDR2 reads FYNNEI. The J segment lost 4 bases and the V segment lost 2 bases, leaving 3 bases of the junction unmatched. This CDR3 has 14 amino acids. CDR3: CASSERQGAYGYTF. CDR3 bases: TGTGCCAGCAGTGAAAGGCAGGGGGCCTATGGCTACACCTTC.

The chain uses TRBV12-5 and TRBJ1-5; no firm D call. The CDR3 covers 13 residues. From germline, CDR1 is LGHNT and CDR2 FRNRAP. V lost 6 bases, J lost 5 bases, and 11 bases lay in between. The CDR3 DNA sequence: TGTGCTAGTGGCCCTGGAGGCTATCAGCCCCAGCATTTT. It specifies CASGPGGYQPQHF.

This clonotype was counted between two and nine times. V and J are TRBV5-6 and TRBJ1-6, with 10 nucleotides matching TRBD1. CDR3 size: 16 residues. V lost 2 bases, J lost 7 bases, and 6 bases stayed unmatched. Germline V gene data show CDR1 as SGHDT and CDR2 as YYEEEE. CDR3 DNA: TGTGCCAGCAGCTTATTGGGACAGGGGACGAATTCACCCCTCCACTTT. This gives the protein CASSLLGQGTNSPLHF. Together with reference TRBV5-6 and TRBJ1-6, the CDR3 gives the full variable domain: DAGVTQSPTHLIKTRGQQVTLRCSPKSGHDTVSWYQQALGQGPQFIFQYYEEEERQRGNFPDRFSGHQFPNYSSELNVNALLLGDSALYLCASSLLGQGTNSPLHFGNGTRLTVT.

The sample holds a few counts of this clonotype. The chain is built from TRBV27 and TRBJ1-1; a possible D gene is TRBD1 (5 bases). Germline values: CDR1 MNHEY, CDR2 SMNVEV (reference sequence). The CDR3 sequence is 15 residues long. The V and J ends lost 3 bases and 2 bases respectively, with 13 bases between them. For the CDR3, the DNA is TGTGCCAGCAGTTTCGACGGGGGGGGAAACACTGAAGCTTTCTTT. It yields the protein CASSFDGGGNTEAFF.

In DNA form, the CDR3 reads TGTGCCTGGCACGTAATCCGGGCCGAGGGGAGGGATGAGCAGTTCTTC. This gives the protein CAWHVIRAEGRDEQFF. The gene calls are TRBV30 and TRBJ2-1; TRBD2 agrees at 7 bases. Germline V CDR1 and CDR2: GTSNPN, SVGIG (reference sequence). The CDR3 spans 16 residues. V shed 5 bases, J shed 8 bases, and the junction held 18 bases outside the gene matches.

CDR3 bases: TGCGCCAGCAGCTTGGGAAGAACCGAGCAGTTCTTC. It codes for CASSLGRTEQFF. The rearrangement links TRBV5-1 to TRBJ2-1; D uncertain. Germline V gives CDR1 SGHRS, CDR2 YFSETQ. Trimming cost V 0 bases and J 10 bases, with 8 bases left between them. The CDR3 runs to 12 residues.

This clonotype was detected only a few times. This sequence joins TRBV4-2 and TRBJ2-1, with 8 bases aligning to TRBD2. Germline V gene sequence: CDR1 LGHNA, CDR2 YNFKEQ. Trimming removed 0 bases from V and 8 bases from J; junction bases left unmatched: 9. The CDR3 sequence is 16 residues long. The CDR3 region has the DNA TGTGCCAGCAGCCAAGAAACCGGGACTAGTGTCGATGAGCAGTTCTTC. Amino acid sequence: CASSQETGTSVDEQFF.

The V gene is TRBV19, the J gene TRBJ2-7; possible D gene TRBD2, 5 bases. The V and J ends lost 3 bases and 6 bases respectively, with 15 bases between them. The CDR3 totals 14 residues. Germline-derived CDR1 and CDR2 are LNHDA and SQIVND (reference sequence). The DNA for the CDR3 is TGTGCCAGTAGTATTGGCGGGCCCGAGGGCGAGCAGTACTTC. This encodes CASSIGGPEGEQYF.

This clonotype was counted at least ten times. The chain carries TRBV12-3 or TRBV12-4 and TRBJ2-5; D might be TRBD1 (6 bases). V was clipped by 3 bases and J by 5 bases, with 10 bases between them. The CDR3 totals 13 residues. DNA of the CDR3: TGTGCCAGCAGTTTCACAGGGTTGGAGACCCAGTACTTC. Protein sequence: CASSFTGLETQYF.